This passage covers 10 T cell receptor beta chains from one sample sequenced in a study of graft-versus-host responses after intestinal transplantation. These receptors' targets are unknown. Profiled with immunoSEQ multiplex PCR; TCRdb holds only in-frame clones, not every one. The table shows tens of thousands of clones, with over 90% occurring only once. This specimen was unstimulated CD4+ T cells sorted from spleen or lymph node cells, taken before transplant. The source of these receptors is a human donor who was the organ donor for an intestinal transplant.

This clone was counted only a few times. The chain is built from TRBV6-5 and TRBJ1-2, with D uncertain. Germline V gene lookup returns CDR1 MNHEY and CDR2 SVGAGI. V lost 0 bases, J lost 7 bases, and 15 bases lay in between. This CDR3 comprises 15 residues. The CDR3 protein is CASSYSGLESVGYTF. The CDR3 nucleotides are TGTGCCAGCAGTTACTCGGGGTTAGAGTCGGTTGGCTACACCTTC.

The J gene is TRBJ2-5, the V gene TRBV7-2; D might be TRBD2 (6 bases). Germline V gene lookup returns CDR1 SGHTA and CDR2 FQGNSA. CDR3 length: 15 amino acids. V lost 1 base, J lost 4 bases, and 13 bases lay in between. In DNA form, the CDR3 reads TGTGCCAGCAGCTTAGTTGTACTAGCCGGAGAGACCCAGTACTTC. Its translation is CASSLVVLAGETQYF.

This chain connects TRBV11-3 to TRBJ2-7; D possibly uses TRBD1 or TRBD2 (5 bases each). Deletions cut 8 bases from V and 3 bases from J, with 26 bases between. Germline lookup yields CDR1 SGHNT and CDR2 YENEEA. The CDR3 is 17 amino acids. The DNA of the CDR3 is TGTGCCAGCCCCATCGGGTGGCCGGGACGGGATCACTACGAGCAGTACTTC. This encodes CASPIGWPGRDHYEQYF.

The chain combines TRBV5-4 with TRBJ1-1; D ambiguous. The CDR3 has 13 residues. V lost 0 bases to trimming and J lost 5 bases, with 8 bases between them. Germline-derived CDR1 and CDR2 are SGHNT and YYREEE (reference sequence). This CDR3 reads CASSLEGGTEAFF. CDR3 coding DNA: TGTGCCAGCAGCTTGGAGGGAGGGACTGAAGCTTTCTTT.

The genes are TRBV28 and TRBJ2-5; perhaps TRBD2 as D (5 bases). This CDR3 has 17 residues. Germline assignment: CDR1 MDHEN and CDR2 SYDVKM. V lost 7 bases to trimming and J lost 1 base, with 22 bases between them. CDR3 amino acids: CASMEVSGFGPQETQYF. As DNA, the CDR3 is TGTGCCAGCATGGAGGTATCGGGATTCGGTCCCCAAGAGACCCAGTACTTC.

The chain combines TRBV6-4 with TRBJ2-1, with D perhaps TRBD2 (5 bases). The CDR3 extends over 15 amino acids. Per the germline V gene, CDR1 is MRHNA and CDR2 is SNTAGT. V was shortened by 4 bases and J by 8 bases, with 18 bases between the two germline ends. This chain's CDR3 is CASSALGKGKDEQFF. The CDR3 DNA reads as TGTGCCAGCAGTGCTCTCGGGAAGGGTAAGGATGAGCAGTTCTTC.

This clone was seen once. The chain couples TRBV7-2 to TRBJ1-2; 9 bases align to TRBD1. The CDR3 contains 15 residues. CDR1 SGHTA and CDR2 FQGNSA come from the germline V gene. Germline trimming cut 3 bases from V and 6 bases from J; bases unmatched to any gene: 8. The CDR3 here is CASSFRTGDKDGYTF. CDR3 DNA: TGTGCCAGCAGCTTTAGGACAGGGGACAAGGATGGCTACACCTTC.

The chain couples TRBV11-3 to TRBJ2-7, with D tentatively TRBD1 (8 bases). The CDR3 loop spans 13 amino acids. The germline CDR1 and CDR2 sequences are SGHNT and YENEEA. Trimming left V 5 bases short and J 6 bases short, with 14 bases between. CDR3 protein: CASSPNRGGEQYF. The DNA for the CDR3 is TGTGCCAGCAGCCCAAACAGGGGGGGCGAGCAGTACTTC. The full variable domain, rest sourced from reference TRBV11-3 and TRBJ2-7, is EAGVVQSPRYKIIEKKQPVAFWCNPISGHNTLYWYLQNLGQGPELLIRYENEEAVDDSQLPKDRFSAERLKGVDSTLKIQPAELGDSAVYLCASSPNRGGEQYFGPGTRLTVT.

This chain connects TRBV28 to TRBJ2-4; D perhaps matches TRBD2 (5 bases). Per the germline V gene, CDR1 is MDHEN and CDR2 is SYDVKM. V was cut by 5 bases and J by 0 bases, with 14 bases left in between. The length of the CDR3 is 16 residues. The CDR3 here is CASSAAGGLAKNIQYF. The CDR3 nucleotides are TGTGCCAGCAGTGCCGCAGGAGGTCTAGCCAAAAACATTCAGTACTTC.

This chain joins TRBV5-5 and TRBJ2-1, with 10 nucleotides matching TRBD1. V shed 0 bases and J 3 bases; nucleotides not matched to a gene: 3. Germline V CDR1 and CDR2: SGHKS, YYEKEE (reference sequence). The CDR3 runs 16 residues. CDR3 protein: CASSLGGQGIYNEQFF. CDR3 in DNA: TGTGCCAGCAGCTTGGGGGGACAGGGGATCTACAATGAGCAGTTCTTC.